This TCR beta chain was obtained from a study of vaccination and CD4 T cells after COVID-19. Study background: Cultures designated as controls were supplied with a CEFX pool, an HIV-1 Nef pool, or no peptide.

Germline V gene lookup returns CDR1 MDHEN and CDR2 SYDVKM. The CDR3 has 14 amino acids. A remark on this clonotype: No antigen is known for it. At one end the junction does not follow the germline gene, possibly because of a read error.

Sequencing of the DNA from cultured CD4+ T cells was carried out with the Oncomine TCR Beta short-read assay. Using its own MiXCR run on the PCR reads, TCRdb lists one record per CDR3 protein. The sample yields 20,000 to 30,000 distinct CDR3 sequences, 40% seen once. Described treatment: roughly ten-day PBMC culture with coronavirus spike peptide pools or control peptides (ViraFEST assay). ViraFEST enlarged antigen-specific T cell populations with peptide pools and afterwards sequenced TCRs. Days 3 and 7 saw half the medium swapped for fresh IL-2 medium. The sequencing sample was made of CD4+ T cells from blood, cultured in vitro. This receptor was taken from a human donor who had recovered from COVID-19. The chain is built from TRBV28 and TRBJ2-1; D is possibly TRBD2 (5 bases). CDR3 DNA: TGTGCCAGCAGCTACCGGGGATCCCTCAATCAGCAGTTCTTC. As protein: CASSYRGSLNQQFF. Drawing the rest from reference TRBV28 and TRBJ2-1, the complete variable domain is DVKVTQSSRYLVKRTGEKVFLECVQDMDHENMFWYRQDPGLGLRLIYFSYDVKMKEKGDIPEGYSVSREKKERFSLILESASTNQTSMYLCASSYRGSLNQQFFGPGTRLTVL.